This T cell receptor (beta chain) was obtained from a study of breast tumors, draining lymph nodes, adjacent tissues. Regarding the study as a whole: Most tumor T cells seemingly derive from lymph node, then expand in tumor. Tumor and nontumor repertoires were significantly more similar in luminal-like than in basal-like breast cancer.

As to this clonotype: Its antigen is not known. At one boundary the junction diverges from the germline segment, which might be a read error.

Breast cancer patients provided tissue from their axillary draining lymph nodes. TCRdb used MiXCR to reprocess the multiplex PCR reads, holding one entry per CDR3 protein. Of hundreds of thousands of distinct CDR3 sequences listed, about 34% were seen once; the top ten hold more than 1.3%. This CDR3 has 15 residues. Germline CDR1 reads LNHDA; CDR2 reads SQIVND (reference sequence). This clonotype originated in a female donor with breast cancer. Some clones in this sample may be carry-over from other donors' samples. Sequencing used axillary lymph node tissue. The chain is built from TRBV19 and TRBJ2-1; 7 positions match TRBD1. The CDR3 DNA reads TGTGCCAGTAGTTCCCGACAGGGATTGGGGAATGGGCAGTGCTTC. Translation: CASSSRQGLGNGQCF.